This entry lists 21 T cell receptor beta chains sequenced from one sample in a study of tumor-infiltrating lymphocytes in oesophageal squamous cell carcinoma. TCRdb itself ran the PCR reads through MiXCR, one entry per CDR3 protein. The sample lists about 15,000 distinct CDR3 sequences, roughly half occurring once. The sequenced material came from esophageal tumor tissue. These receptors all stem from a female donor with esophageal squamous cell carcinoma.

There are a few counts of this clonotype. V usage is TRBV5-1 and J usage is TRBJ2-2, with TRBD2 matching over 8 bases. Germline V CDR1 and CDR2: SGHRS, YFSETQ. Germline trimming cut 0 bases from V and 8 bases from J; bases unmatched to any gene: 0. The length of the CDR3 is 13 residues. CDR3 DNA: TGCGCCAGCAGCTTGGGACTAGCGGGGGAGCTGTTTTTT. Translation: CASSLGLAGELFF.

By proportion, this clonotype is large. The chain couples TRBV28 to TRBJ2-1, with D maybe TRBD1 (6 bases). The CDR3 length is 13 residues. Trimming took off 4 bases at V and 4 bases at J, with 8 bases between the two ends. Germline V lookup: CDR1 MDHEN, CDR2 SYDVKM. The CDR3 spells CASSSQGYNEQFF. The DNA for the CDR3 is TGTGCCAGCAGTTCACAGGGTTACAATGAGCAGTTCTTC.

Many counts were recorded for this clonotype. CDR3: CASSPSFQETQYF. CDR3 in DNA: TGCGCCAGCAGTCCTAGCTTTCAAGAGACCCAGTACTTC. The chain couples TRBV5-1 to TRBJ2-5, with a possible D match to TRBD2 (5 bases). Deletions cut 5 bases from V and 2 bases from J, with 10 bases between. The CDR3 has 13 amino acids. CDR1 is SGHRS and CDR2 is YFSETQ in the germline V gene.

The chain employs TRBV25-1 and TRBJ1-2; no clear D. The V gene lost 2 bases and the J gene lost 4 bases, with 11 bases spanning the gap. The germline CDR1 and CDR2 sequences are MGHDK and SYGVNS. This CDR3 is built from 14 residues. In nucleotides, the CDR3 is TGTGCCAGCAGTGAAACCCTCGGGTCCTATGGCTACACCTTC. Protein product: CASSETLGSYGYTF.

The chain carries TRBV7-2 and TRBJ2-7; unclear D gene. Germline V lookup: CDR1 SGHTA, CDR2 FQGNSA. The CDR3 loop spans 14 amino acids. Trimming stripped 5 bases from V and 2 bases from J, with 13 bases between. The DNA for the CDR3 is TGTGCCAGCAGCCCCTACACGCAAACCTACGAGCAGTACTTC. Its translation: CASSPYTQTYEQYF.

The gene calls are TRBV7-8 and TRBJ1-2; a weak D match, TRBD1 (5 bases). The germline V gene has CDR1 SGHVS and CDR2 FQNEAQ. Deletions cut 1 base from V and 0 bases from J, with 15 bases between. The CDR3 is 17 residues long. CDR3 sequence (DNA): TGTGCCAGCAGCTTAGAAGTTTGGGGGGGATCTAACTATGGCTACACCTTC. The encoded protein is CASSLEVWGGSNYGYTF.

In its sample, this clonotype was seen many times. A read error may explain this, as a much larger clone is one base away. The chain joins TRBV15 to TRBJ2-3; maybe TRBD2 (6 bases). Germline V gene lookup returns CDR1 LNHNV and CDR2 YYDKDF (reference sequence). V was cut by 6 bases and J by 14 bases, with 33 bases left in between. This CDR3 contains 17 residues. CDR3 sequence (DNA): TGTGCCACCAGGACCTCCACCGGAGGGAGGAGGGTCGGGGAGCTGTATTTT. Translating it yields CATRTSTGGRRVGELYF.

The DNA of the CDR3 is TGTGCCAGCAGTGAGCTACAGATCACAAACACTGAAGCTTTCTTT. This translates into CASSELQITNTEAFF. J is TRBJ1-1 and V is TRBV25-1; no firm D call. The V and J ends lost 3 bases and 2 bases respectively, with 13 bases between them. Germline V gives CDR1 MGHDK, CDR2 SYGVNS. The CDR3 consists of 15 residues.

This clonotype was seen repeatedly, ten times or more. V is TRBV12-3 or TRBV12-4 and J is TRBJ2-3; D unclear. The DNA end lines up better with TRBJ2-7; the J call may be wrong. This CDR3 has 9 amino acids. The CDR3 nucleotides are TGTGCCATCAACTACGAGCAGTACTTC. Translated: CAINYEQYF.

The V call is TRBV27, the J call TRBJ2-3, with 7 bases aligning to TRBD2. The J call is doubtful: the DNA matches TRBJ2-5 better. Germline V gives CDR1 MNHEY, CDR2 SMNVEV (reference sequence). CDR3 length: 13 amino acids. The chain's CDR3 is CASGMRERGTQYF. The CDR3 DNA sequence: TGTGCCAGCGGTATGCGGGAGAGGGGGACCCAGTACTTC.

This clonotype was seen once. The chain recombines TRBV6-4 with TRBJ2-3; 8 bases align to TRBD2. The germline CDR1 and CDR2 sequences are MRHNA and SNTAGT. With V trimmed by 0 bases and J by 4 bases, 6 bases remained unmatched. The CDR3 is 16 residues long. The chain's CDR3 is CASSDSSGGGADTQYF. In DNA, the CDR3 is TGTGCCAGCAGTGACTCGAGCGGGGGTGGGGCAGATACGCAGTATTTT.

This rearrangement joins TRBV7-3 to TRBJ2-1; TRBD2 matches at 8 bases. TRBJ2-5 matches the DNA end more closely, so the J call is doubtful. Germline lookup yields CDR1 SGHTA and CDR2 FQGTGA. This CDR3 region has 14 residues. CDR3 loop: CASSRTSGVETQYF. The CDR3, as DNA: TGTGCCAGCAGCCGTACTAGCGGTGTTGAGACCCAGTACTTC.

This clonotype has just one count. The chain links TRBV6-1 to TRBJ2-7, with a possible D match to TRBD1 (5 bases). The DNA matches TRBJ1-2 better at its end, which makes the J call doubtful. CDR1 is MNHNS and CDR2 is SASEGT in the germline V gene. The CDR3 has 16 amino acids. CDR3 amino acids: CASNPRGSGGDYGYTF. CDR3 DNA sequence: TGTGCCAGCAACCCTAGGGGATCCGGGGGTGACTATGGCTACACCTTC.

The sample holds a few counts of this clonotype. The chain couples TRBV6-6 to TRBJ2-5; D may correspond to TRBD1 or TRBD2 (5 bases each). Germline CDR1 MNHNY, CDR2 SVGAGI (reference sequence). V was shortened by 0 bases and J by 11 bases, with 19 bases between the two germline ends. This CDR3 region has 15 residues. CDR3 loop: CASSYSGLAAGMQYF. The CDR3 nucleotides are TGTGCCAGCAGTTACTCGGGGCTAGCTGCTGGGATGCAGTACTTC.

This clonotype came up a few times. The rearrangement uses TRBV7-2 and TRBJ2-3, with 9 bases identical to TRBD2. This CDR3 has 15 amino acids. From germline, CDR1 is SGHTA and CDR2 FQGNSA. The V gene end was trimmed by 3 bases and the J gene end by 1 base; junction bases not matched to a gene: 2. The CDR3 is CASSFTSGRTDTQYF. The CDR3 coding sequence is TGTGCCAGCAGCTTCACTAGCGGGCGCACAGATACGCAGTATTTT.

This clonotype has a handful of counts. The chain combines TRBV7-2 with TRBJ2-5; 7 bases are a match to TRBD2. This CDR3 spans 13 amino acids. CDR1 is SGHTA, CDR2 FQGNSA, per germline. V dropped 2 bases and J dropped 11; count of bases not matched to a gene: 8. The chain's CDR3 is CASSLQSGREQYF. CDR3 sequence (DNA): TGTGCCAGCAGCTTACAGTCAGGGAGGGAGCAGTACTTC.

This clonotype was recorded a few times. The junction differs from germline at one of its ends, possibly a read error. The chain recombines TRBV6-6 with TRBJ1-6; possible D gene TRBD1, 5 bases. The CDR3 is 15 residues long. Germline CDR1 reads MNHNY; CDR2 reads SVGAGI (reference sequence). For the CDR3, the DNA is TGTGCCAGCAGTGTCGGGACTAGCGTACGCTACGAGCAGTACTTT. Its translation: CASSVGTSVRYEQYF.

There are a few counts of this clonotype. The chain uses TRBV6-1 and TRBJ2-5; 7 bases match TRBD1. V gave up 2 bases and J gave up 3 bases; unmatched junction bases: 3. The CDR3 runs to 14 residues. Germline V gene sequence: CDR1 MNHNS, CDR2 SASEGT. CDR3 loop: CASSEYTGEETQYF. DNA of the CDR3: TGTGCCAGCAGTGAATATACAGGGGAAGAGACCCAGTACTTC.

In its sample, this clonotype was seen a few times. This chain connects TRBV7-2 to TRBJ2-4, with TRBD1 matching 8 bases. The DNA end is more similar to TRBJ2-7, so the J call may be wrong. This CDR3 region has 15 residues. Germline V gene lookup returns CDR1 SGHTA and CDR2 FQGNSA. CDR3 residues: CASSIPGQDFYEQYF. The CDR3 nucleotides read TGTGCCAGCAGCATACCGGGACAGGACTTTTACGAGCAGTACTTC.

This clonotype is termed medium-sized. This chain joins TRBV5-4 and TRBJ2-3, with TRBD2 matching over 9 bases. Germline CDR1 and CDR2: SGHNT and YYREEE (reference sequence). The CDR3 sequence is 13 residues long. The ends lost 4 bases at V and 4 bases at J; junction bases unmatched: 1. Here the CDR3 DNA reads TGTGCCAGCAGCGGGACTAGCTCAGATACGCAGTATTTT. Its translation is CASSGTSSDTQYF.

The chain joins TRBV7-3 to TRBJ2-6; D is tentatively TRBD1 or TRBD2 (5 bases each). The J call could be wrong; TRBJ2-5 is a better fit for the DNA end. Germline loops: CDR1 SGHTA, CDR2 FQGTGA. This CDR3 is built from 13 residues. CDR3 sequence: CASSYLGEETQYF. CDR3 nucleotides: TGTGCCAGCAGCTATCTGGGGGAAGAGACCCAGTACTTC.